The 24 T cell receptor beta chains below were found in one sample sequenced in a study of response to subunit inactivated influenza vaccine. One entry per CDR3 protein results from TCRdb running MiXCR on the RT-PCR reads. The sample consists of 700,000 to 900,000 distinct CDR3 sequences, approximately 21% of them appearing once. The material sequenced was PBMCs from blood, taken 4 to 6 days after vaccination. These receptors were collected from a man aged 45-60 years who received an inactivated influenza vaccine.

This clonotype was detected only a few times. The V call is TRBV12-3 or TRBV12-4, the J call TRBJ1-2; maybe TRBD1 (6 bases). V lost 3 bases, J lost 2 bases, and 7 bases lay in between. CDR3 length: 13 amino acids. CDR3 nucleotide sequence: TGTGCCAGCAGTTTTCAGGGGAACTATGGCTACACCTTC. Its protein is CASSFQGNYGYTF.

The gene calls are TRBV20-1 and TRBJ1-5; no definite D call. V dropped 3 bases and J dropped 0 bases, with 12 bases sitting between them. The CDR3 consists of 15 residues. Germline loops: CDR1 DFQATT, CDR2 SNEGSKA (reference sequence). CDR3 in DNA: TGCAGTGCTAGCGTCAGACTTAATAGCAATCAGCCCCAGCATTTT. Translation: CSASVRLNSNQPQHF.

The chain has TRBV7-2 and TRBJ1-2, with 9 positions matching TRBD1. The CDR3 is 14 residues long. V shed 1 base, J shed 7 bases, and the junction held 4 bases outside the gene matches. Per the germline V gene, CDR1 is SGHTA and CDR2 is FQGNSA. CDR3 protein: CASSLDRGQGGYTF. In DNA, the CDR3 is TGTGCCAGCAGCTTAGACAGGGGGCAGGGTGGCTACACCTTC. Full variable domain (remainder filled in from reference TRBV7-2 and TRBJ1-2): GAGVSQSPSNKVTEKGKDVELRCDPISGHTALYWYRQSLGQGLEFLIYFQGNSAPDKSGLPSDRFSAERTGGSVSTLTIQRTQQEDSAVYLCASSLDRGQGGYTFGSGTRLTVV.

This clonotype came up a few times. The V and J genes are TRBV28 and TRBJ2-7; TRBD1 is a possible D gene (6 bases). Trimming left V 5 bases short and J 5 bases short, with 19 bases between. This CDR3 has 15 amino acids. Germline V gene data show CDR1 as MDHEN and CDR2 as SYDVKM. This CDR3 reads CASSTPGTGRHEQYF. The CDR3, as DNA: TGTGCCAGCAGTACACCCGGTACAGGGCGGCACGAGCAGTACTTC.

CDR3 in amino acids: CASRSASSYNEQFF. DNA of the CDR3: TGTGCCAGCAGGAGCGCCAGCTCCTACAATGAGCAGTTCTTC. J is TRBJ2-1 and V is TRBV12-3 or TRBV12-4; D uncertain. This CDR3 region has 14 residues. V gave up 6 bases and J gave up 0 bases, with 9 bases separating them.

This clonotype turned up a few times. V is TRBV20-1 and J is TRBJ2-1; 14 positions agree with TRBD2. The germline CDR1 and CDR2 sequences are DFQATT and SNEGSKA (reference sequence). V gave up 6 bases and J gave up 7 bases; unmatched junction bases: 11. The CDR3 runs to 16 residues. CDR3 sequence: CSAIGTSGRTRNEQFF. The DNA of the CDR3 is TGCAGTGCGATTGGGACTAGCGGGAGAACGAGGAATGAGCAGTTCTTC.

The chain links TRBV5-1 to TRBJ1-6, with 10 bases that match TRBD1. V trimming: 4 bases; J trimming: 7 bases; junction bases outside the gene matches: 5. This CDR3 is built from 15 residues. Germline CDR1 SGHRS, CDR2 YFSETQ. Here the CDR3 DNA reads TGCGCCAGCAGCCTAGGACAGGGGGAGAATTCACCCCTCCACTTT. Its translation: CASSLGQGENSPLHF.

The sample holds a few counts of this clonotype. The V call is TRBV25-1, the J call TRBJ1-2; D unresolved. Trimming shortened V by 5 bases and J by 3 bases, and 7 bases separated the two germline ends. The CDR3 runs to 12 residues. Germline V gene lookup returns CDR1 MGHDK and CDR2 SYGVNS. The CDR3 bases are TGTGCCAGCAGTAAAGGTGACTATGGCTACACCTTC. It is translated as CASSKGDYGYTF.

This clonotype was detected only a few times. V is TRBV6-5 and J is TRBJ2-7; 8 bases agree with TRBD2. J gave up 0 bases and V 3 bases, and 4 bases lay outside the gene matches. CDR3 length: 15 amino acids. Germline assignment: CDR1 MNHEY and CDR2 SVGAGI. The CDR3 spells CASSYGLAGSYEQYF. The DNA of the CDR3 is TGTGCCAGCAGTTATGGTCTAGCGGGCTCCTACGAGCAGTACTTC.

The CDR3 is CASSSTASGETQYF. DNA for the CDR3: TGTGCCAGCAGTTCAACTGCTAGCGGGGAGACCCAGTACTTC. The chain uses TRBV12-3 or TRBV12-4 and TRBJ2-5, with 8 bases identical to TRBD2. V lost 4 bases, J lost 5 bases, and 6 bases stayed unmatched. This CDR3 spans 14 amino acids.

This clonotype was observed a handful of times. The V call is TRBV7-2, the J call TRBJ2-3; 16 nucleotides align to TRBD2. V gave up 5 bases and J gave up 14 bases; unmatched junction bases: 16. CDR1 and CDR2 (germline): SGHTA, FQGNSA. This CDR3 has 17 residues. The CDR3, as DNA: TGTGCCAGCAGCCCCTCCCCGGGACTAGCGGGGGGGTTCCAGTGGTATTTT. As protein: CASSPSPGLAGGFQWYF. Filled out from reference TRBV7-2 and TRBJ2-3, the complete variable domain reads GAGVSQSPSNKVTEKGKDVELRCDPISGHTALYWYRQSLGQGLEFLIYFQGNSAPDKSGLPSDRFSAERTGGSVSTLTIQRTQQEDSAVYLCASSPSPGLAGGFQWYFGPGTRLTVL.

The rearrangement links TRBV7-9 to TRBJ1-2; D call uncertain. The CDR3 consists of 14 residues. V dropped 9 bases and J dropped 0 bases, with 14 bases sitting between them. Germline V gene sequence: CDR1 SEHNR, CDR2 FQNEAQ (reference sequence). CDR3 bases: TGTGCCAGAAATTACAGAGCGGCTAACTATGGCTACACCTTC. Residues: CARNYRAANYGYTF.

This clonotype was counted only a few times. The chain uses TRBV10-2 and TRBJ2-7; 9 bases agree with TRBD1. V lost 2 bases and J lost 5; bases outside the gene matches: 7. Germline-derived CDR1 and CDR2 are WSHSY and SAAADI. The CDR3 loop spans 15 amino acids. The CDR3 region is CASSEPGQGTHEQYF. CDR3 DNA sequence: TGCGCCAGCAGTGAGCCGGGACAGGGAACCCACGAGCAGTACTTC.

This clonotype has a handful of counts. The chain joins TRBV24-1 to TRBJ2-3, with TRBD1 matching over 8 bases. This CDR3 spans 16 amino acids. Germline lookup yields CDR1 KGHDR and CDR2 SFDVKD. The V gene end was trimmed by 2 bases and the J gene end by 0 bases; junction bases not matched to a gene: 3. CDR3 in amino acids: CATSDSQGVSTDTQYF. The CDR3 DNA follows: TGTGCCACCAGTGATTCACAGGGGGTTAGCACAGATACGCAGTATTTT.

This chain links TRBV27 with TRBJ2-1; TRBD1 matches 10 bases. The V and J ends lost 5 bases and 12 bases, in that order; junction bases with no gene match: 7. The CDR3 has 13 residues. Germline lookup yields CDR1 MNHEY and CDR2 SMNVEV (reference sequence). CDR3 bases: TGTGCCAGCAGTCCCGGGACAGGGGTTGGGCAGTTCTTC. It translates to CASSPGTGVGQFF.

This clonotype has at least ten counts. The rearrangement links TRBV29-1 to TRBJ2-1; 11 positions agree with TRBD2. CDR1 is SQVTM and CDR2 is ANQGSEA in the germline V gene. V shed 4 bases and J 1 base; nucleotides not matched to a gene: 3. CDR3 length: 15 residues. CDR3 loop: CSVVTSGRSYNEQFF. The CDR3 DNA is TGCAGCGTTGTCACTAGCGGGAGATCCTACAATGAGCAGTTCTTC.

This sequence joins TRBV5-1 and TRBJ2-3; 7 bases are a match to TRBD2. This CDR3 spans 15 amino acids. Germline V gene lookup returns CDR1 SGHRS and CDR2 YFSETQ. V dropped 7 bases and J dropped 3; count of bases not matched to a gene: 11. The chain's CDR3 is CASRAGRGLTDTQYF. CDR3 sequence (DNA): TGCGCCAGCCGGGCTGGGCGGGGGTTGACAGATACGCAGTATTTT.

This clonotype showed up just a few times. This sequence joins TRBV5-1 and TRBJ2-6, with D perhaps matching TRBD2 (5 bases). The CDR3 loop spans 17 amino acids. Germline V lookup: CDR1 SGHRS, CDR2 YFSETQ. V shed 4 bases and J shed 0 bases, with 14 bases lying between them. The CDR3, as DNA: TGCGCCAGCAGCGGAGGAATTGGAAGCTCTGGGGCCAACGTCCTGACTTTC. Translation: CASSGGIGSSGANVLTF.

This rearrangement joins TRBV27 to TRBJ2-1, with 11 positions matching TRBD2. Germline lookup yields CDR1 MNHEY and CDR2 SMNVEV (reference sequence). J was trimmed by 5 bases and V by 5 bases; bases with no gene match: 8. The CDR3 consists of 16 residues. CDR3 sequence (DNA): TGTGCCAGCAGTCTAATAGCGGGGGGGCCCCACAATGAGCAGTTCTTC. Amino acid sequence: CASSLIAGGPHNEQFF.

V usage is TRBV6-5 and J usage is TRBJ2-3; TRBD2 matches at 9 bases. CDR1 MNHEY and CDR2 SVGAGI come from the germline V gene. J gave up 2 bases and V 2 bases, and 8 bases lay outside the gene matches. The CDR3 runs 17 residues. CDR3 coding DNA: TGTGCCAGCAGTTACACATCTCGACTAGCGGACACAGATACGCAGTATTTT. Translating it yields CASSYTSRLADTDTQYF.

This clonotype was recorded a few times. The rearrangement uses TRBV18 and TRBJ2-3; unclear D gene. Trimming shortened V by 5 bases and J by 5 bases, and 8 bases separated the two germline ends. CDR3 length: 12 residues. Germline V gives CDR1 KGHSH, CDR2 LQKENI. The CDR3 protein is CASSSDQDTQYF. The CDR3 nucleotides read TGTGCCAGCTCATCGGATCAAGATACGCAGTATTTT.

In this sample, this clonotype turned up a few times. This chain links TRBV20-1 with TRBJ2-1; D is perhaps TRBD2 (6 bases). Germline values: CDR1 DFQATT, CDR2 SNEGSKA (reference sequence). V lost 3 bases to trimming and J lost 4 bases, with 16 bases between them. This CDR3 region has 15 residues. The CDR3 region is CSARPAGGAYNEQFF. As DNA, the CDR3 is TGCAGTGCTAGGCCCGCTGGCGGGGCGTACAATGAGCAGTTCTTC.

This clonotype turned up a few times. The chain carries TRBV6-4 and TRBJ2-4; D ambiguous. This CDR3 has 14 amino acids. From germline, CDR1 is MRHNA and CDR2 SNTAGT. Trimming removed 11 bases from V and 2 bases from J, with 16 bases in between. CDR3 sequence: CARPPGLSKNIQYF. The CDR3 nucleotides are TGTGCCCGCCCCCCGGGTTTGTCCAAAAACATTCAGTACTTC.

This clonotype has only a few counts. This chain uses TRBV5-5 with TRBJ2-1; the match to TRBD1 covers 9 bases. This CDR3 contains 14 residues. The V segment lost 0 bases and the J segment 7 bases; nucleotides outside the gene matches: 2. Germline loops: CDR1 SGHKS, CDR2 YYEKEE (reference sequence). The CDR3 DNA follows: TGTGCCAGCAGCTTGGTTGACAGGGGGAATGAGCAGTTCTTC. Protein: CASSLVDRGNEQFF.